This T cell receptor (beta chain) was documented in a study of PD-L1 blockade in urothelial cancer. Germline V gene sequence: CDR1 MNHNS, CDR2 SASEGT. The CDR3 spans 16 residues. V gave up 4 bases and J gave up 6 bases, with 18 bases separating them. The protocol was immunoSEQ multiplex PCR, while the TCRdb copy is restricted to in-frame clones and leaves out a portion. The data contain 44,000 or so clones, around 80% of them singletons. The source was PBMCs, collected around atezolizumab (anti-PD-L1) treatment. This chain links TRBV6-1 with TRBJ1-4; D remains ambiguous. The clonotype was recovered from a man between 65 and 79 years old with urothelial cancer. CDR3 coding DNA: TGTGCCAGCAGTGTCAGGCCCTTTGTCAAGGATGAAAAACTGTTTTTT. Amino acid sequence: CASSVRPFVKDEKLFF.